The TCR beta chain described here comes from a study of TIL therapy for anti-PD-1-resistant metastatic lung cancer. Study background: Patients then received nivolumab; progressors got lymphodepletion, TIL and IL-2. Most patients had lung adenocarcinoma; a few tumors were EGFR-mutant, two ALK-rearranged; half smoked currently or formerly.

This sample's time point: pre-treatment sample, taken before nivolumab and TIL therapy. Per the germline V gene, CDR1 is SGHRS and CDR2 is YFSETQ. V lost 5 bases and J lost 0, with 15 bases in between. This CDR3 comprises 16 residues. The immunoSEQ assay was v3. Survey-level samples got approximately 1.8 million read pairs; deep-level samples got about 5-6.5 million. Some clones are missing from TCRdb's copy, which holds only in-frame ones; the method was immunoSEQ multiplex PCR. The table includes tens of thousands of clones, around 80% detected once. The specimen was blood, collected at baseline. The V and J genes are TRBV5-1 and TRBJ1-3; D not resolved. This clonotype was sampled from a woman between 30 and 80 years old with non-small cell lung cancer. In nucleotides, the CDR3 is TGCGCCAGCAGTCCTGACATCGGTTACTCTGGAAACACCATATATTTT. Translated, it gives CASSPDIGYSGNTIYF.